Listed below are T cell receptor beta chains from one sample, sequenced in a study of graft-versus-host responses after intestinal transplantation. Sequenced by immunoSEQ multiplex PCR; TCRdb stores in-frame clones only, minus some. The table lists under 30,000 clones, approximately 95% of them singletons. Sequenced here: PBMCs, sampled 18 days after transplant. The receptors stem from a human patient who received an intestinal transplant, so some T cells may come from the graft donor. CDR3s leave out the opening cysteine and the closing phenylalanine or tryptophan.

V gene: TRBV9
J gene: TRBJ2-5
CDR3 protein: ASSVGPQETQY

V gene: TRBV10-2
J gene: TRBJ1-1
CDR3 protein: ASSPDSLKGISYTEDTEAF

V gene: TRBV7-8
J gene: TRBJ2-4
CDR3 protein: ASSSKLAKNIQY

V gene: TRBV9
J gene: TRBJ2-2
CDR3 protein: ASSGGADTGELF

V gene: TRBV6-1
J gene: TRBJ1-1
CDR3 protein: ASSDRAGGWGNTEAF

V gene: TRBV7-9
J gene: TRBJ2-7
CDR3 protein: ASSLERVDRGEQY

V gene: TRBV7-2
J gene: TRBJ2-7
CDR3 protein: ASSSENGWDPA

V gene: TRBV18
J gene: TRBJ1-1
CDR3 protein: ASSPQNTEAF

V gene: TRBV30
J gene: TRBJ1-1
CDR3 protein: AWSPGYRDRGLG

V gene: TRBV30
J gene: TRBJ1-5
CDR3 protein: AWSVQDQPQH

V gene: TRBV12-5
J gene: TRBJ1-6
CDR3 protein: ASGSPTTGGSPLH

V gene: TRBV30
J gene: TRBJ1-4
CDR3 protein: AWSVGQDNEKLF

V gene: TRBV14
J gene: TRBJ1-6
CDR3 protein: ASSQESGHNVHSPLH

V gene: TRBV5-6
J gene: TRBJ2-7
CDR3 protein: ASSSPVYEQY

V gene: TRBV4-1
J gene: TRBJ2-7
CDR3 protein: ASSQEGSQSYEQY

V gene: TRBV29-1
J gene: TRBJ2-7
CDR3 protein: SVVEGIGEQY

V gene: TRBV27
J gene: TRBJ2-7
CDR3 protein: ASSLIATASNEQY

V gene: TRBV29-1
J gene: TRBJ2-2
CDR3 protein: SGGHPNTGELF

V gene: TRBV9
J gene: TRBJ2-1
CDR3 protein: ASGSTSSLYNEQF

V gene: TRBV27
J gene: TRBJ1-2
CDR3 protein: ASSFIYSGTPYGYT

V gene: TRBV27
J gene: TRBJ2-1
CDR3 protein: ASSPGLVNEQF

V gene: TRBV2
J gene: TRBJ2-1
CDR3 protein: ASGGQGFNEQF

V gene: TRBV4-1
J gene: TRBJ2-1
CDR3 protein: ASSQVSPGQRNNEQF

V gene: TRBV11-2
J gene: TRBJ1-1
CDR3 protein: ASSLIGGTEAF

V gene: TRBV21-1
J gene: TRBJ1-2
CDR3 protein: ASSKVRTDGYGYT

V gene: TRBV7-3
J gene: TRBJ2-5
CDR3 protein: ASSLTPRETQY

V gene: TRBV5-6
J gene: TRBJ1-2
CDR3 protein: ASSTAGGGGGYT

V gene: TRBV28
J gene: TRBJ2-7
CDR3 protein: ASRPDSTSYEQY

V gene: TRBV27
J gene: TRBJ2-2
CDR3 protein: ASSQTGGGGGELF

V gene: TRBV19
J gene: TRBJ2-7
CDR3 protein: ASSYPGRGSYEQY

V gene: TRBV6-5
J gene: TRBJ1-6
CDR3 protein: ASRTDGNSPLH

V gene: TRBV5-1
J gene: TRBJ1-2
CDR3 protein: ASSSGQNYGYT

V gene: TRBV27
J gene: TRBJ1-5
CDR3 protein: ASGPGGLPQPQH

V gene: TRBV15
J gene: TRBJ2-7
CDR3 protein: ATSRDRGLSYEQY

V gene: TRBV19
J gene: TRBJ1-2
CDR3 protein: ASSHHLRDYGYT

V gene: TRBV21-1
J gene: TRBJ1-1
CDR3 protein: ASRDGGARNTEAF

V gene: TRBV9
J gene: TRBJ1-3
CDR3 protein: ASSHHQGAGGNTIY

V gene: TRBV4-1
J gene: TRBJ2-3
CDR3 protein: ASSQPSGAADTQY

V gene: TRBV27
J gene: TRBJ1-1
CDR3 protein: ASSPLTTYWDTEAF

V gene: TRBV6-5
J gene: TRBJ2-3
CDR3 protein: ASSFWPTDTQY

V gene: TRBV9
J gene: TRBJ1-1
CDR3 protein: ASSVSTGSTEAF

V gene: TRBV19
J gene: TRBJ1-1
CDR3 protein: ASSTGTGGAF

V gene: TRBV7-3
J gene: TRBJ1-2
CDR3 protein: ASSSTGPRDGYT

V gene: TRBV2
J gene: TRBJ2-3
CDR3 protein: ASSSSGGPPGDTQY

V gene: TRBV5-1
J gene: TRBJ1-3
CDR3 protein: ASSPTLRGGNTIY

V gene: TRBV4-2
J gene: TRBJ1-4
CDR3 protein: ASSQDGGSPNEKLF

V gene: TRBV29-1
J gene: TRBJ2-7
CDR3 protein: SALQWTSGGLNVYEQY

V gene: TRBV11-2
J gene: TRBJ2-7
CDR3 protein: ASSLRDEQY

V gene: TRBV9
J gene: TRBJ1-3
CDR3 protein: ASSSRQGYTGNTIY

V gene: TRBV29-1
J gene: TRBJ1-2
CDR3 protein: SIRVSRGYT

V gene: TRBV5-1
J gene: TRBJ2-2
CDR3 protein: ASSLAGTGVSGGELF

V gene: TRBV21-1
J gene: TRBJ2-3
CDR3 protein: ASSKWTQTDTQY

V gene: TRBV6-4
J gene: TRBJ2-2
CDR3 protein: ASSARDTGELF

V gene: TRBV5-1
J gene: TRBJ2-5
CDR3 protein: ASSSLDRGWQETQY

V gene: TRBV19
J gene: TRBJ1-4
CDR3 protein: ASSGPATNEKLF